This T cell receptor beta chain was profiled in a study of CD8 T cells in Susac syndrome. The table lists this clonotype with a few counts. No antigen is known for it. Random hexamers were used to reverse transcribe 0.5 to 1 ug of RNA. The CDR3 of TCR beta was amplified by immunoSEQ multiplex PCR across 54 Vbeta and 13 Jbeta. MiXCR, applied by TCRdb to the immunoSEQ multiplex PCR reads, yields one record per CDR3 protein. The sample shows about 300,000 distinct CDR3 sequences, about 89% of them seen only once. TCR beta from blood CD8+ and CD4+ T cells was sequenced. Negative isolation yielded CD4+ and CD8+ T cells, and FACS enriched TEMRA cells. General study points: It was acknowledged in the study that its TCR sequencing and HLA analysis involved a relatively small number of individuals.

The receptor was derived from a human donor with multiple sclerosis. The sequenced material came from CD8+ T cells from PBMCs.

The CDR3 loop reads CASSLSRGGTEAFF. The CDR3, as DNA: TGTGCCAGCAGCTTGTCCAGGGGGGGCACTGAAGCTTTCTTT. The rearrangement uses TRBV5-6 and TRBJ1-1; 7 positions match TRBD1. This CDR3 contains 14 residues. The germline V gene has CDR1 SGHDT and CDR2 YYEEEE. Trimming removed 1 base from V and 4 bases from J; junction bases left unmatched: 4.